The T cell receptor beta chain under discussion was sequenced for a study of T-cell memory formation after mild COVID-19. Each CDR3 protein is one row after TCRdb ran MiXCR on the 5' RACE reads. The table has 27,000 or so distinct CDR3 sequences, 6.5% to 9% seen once. The ends were cut back, 0 bases at V and 3 bases at J, with 10 bases in the middle. The CDR3 runs to 15 residues. The germline gives CDR1 SGHTA, CDR2 FQGNSA. This clonotype was seen repeatedly, ten times or more. Input material: PBMCs or a T cell subset sorted from them (not recorded which). The sequence derives from an adult woman who had mild COVID-19 (a few samples of this study predate the infection). Cell type and time point are not known. The chain has TRBV7-2 and TRBJ2-3; D is possibly TRBD2 (5 bases). The CDR3 bases are TGTGCCAGCAGCTTAGCTGTAGGGAGAACAGATACGCAGTATTTT. This gives the protein CASSLAVGRTDTQYF.